The 26 T cell receptor beta chains reported below all come from one sample, sequenced in a study of shared clonotypes between healthy human individuals. Sequencing was performed with immunoSEQ multiplex PCR; in TCRdb, only in-frame clones are kept and a portion is missing. The profile shows approximately 640,000 clones, 72% of them singletons. The sample comprised memory CD4+ T cells sorted from blood. The subset: CD45RA-negative fraction. These receptors all come from a young woman in good health.

The chain carries TRBV28 and TRBJ2-7, with 11 bases matching TRBD1. The V and J ends lost 6 bases and 2 bases, in that order; junction bases with no gene match: 15. Germline V gene sequence: CDR1 MDHEN, CDR2 SYDVKM. The CDR3 spans 18 residues. CDR3 region: CASRPLGQGAFSTYEQYF. The CDR3 DNA reads TGTGCCAGCAGACCCCTCGGACAGGGGGCGTTTTCAACCTACGAGCAGTACTTC. The full variable domain, completed using reference TRBV28 and TRBJ2-7, is DVKVTQSSRYLVKRTGEKVFLECVQDMDHENMFWYRQDPGLGLRLIYFSYDVKMKEKGDIPEGYSVSREKKERFSLILESASTNQTSMYLCASRPLGQGAFSTYEQYFGPGTRLTVT.

Regarding this clone: Other DNA variants within this sample encode the same CDR3. The chain recombines TRBV9 with TRBJ2-1; D gene unclear. Germline CDR1 is SGDLS and CDR2 is YYNGEE. Trimming pared 0 bases from V and 0 bases from J, leaving 7 bases between. CDR3 length: 15 residues. DNA of the CDR3: TGTGCCAGCAGCGTAGGACTCACCTCCTACAATGAGCAGTTCTTC. Its protein product is CASSVGLTSYNEQFF.

The chain has TRBV2 and TRBJ2-3, with 7 bases aligning to TRBD2. The germline gives CDR1 SNHLY, CDR2 FYNNEI. J was trimmed by 1 base and V by 7 bases; bases with no gene match: 8. The CDR3 runs to 15 residues. CDR3 region: CASTLLTSGTDTQYF. Written as DNA, the CDR3 is TGTGCCAGCACGCTTCTTACTAGCGGCACAGATACGCAGTATTTT. Full variable domain (outside the CDR3, taken from reference TRBV2 and TRBJ2-3): EPEVTQTPSHQVTQMGQEVILRCVPISNHLYFYWYRQILGQKVEFLVSFYNNEISEKSEIFDDQFSVERPDGSNFTLKIRSTKLEDSAMYFCASTLLTSGTDTQYFGPGTRLTVL.

This clone was detected only a few times. The V and J genes are TRBV7-9 and TRBJ1-3; 10 bases are a match to TRBD1. The germline gives CDR1 SEHNR, CDR2 FQNEAQ (reference sequence). The CDR3 consists of 16 residues. V was clipped by 5 bases and J by 3 bases; unmatched bases: 7. Here the CDR3 DNA reads TGTGCCAGCAGCACCGACAGGGGGCCCCTTGGAAACACCATATATTTT. It translates to CASSTDRGPLGNTIYF. Full variable domain (outside the CDR3, taken from reference TRBV7-9 and TRBJ1-3): DTGVSQNPRHKITKRGQNVTFRCDPISEHNRLYWYRQTLGQGPEFLTYFQNEAQLEKSRLLSDRFSAERPKGSFSTLEIQRTEQGDSAMYLCASSTDRGPLGNTIYFGEGSWLTVV.

This clone turned up a few times. The chain joins TRBV5-1 to TRBJ2-1; D is perhaps TRBD2 (5 bases). The germline V gene encodes CDR1 SGHRS and CDR2 YFSETQ. V gave up 3 bases and J gave up 0 bases, with 16 bases separating them. The length of the CDR3 is 17 residues. CDR3 amino acids: CASSSTTLAPSYNEQFF. The CDR3 coding sequence is TGCGCCAGCAGCTCGACAACTTTAGCGCCCTCCTACAATGAGCAGTTCTTC.

This clone appeared once. The chain combines TRBV2 with TRBJ2-5; TRBD1 aligns across 8 bases. Trimming removed 4 bases from V and 3 bases from J; junction bases left unmatched: 10. The CDR3 covers 16 residues. Germline CDR1 is SNHLY and CDR2 is FYNNEI. CDR3 sequence reads: CASSGKDRVPKETQYF. CDR3 in DNA: TGTGCCAGCAGTGGGAAGGACAGGGTCCCAAAAGAGACCCAGTACTTC.

This chain connects TRBV25-1 to TRBJ2-3, with a tentative D call TRBD2 (5 bases). Trimming stripped 6 bases from V and 4 bases from J, with 14 bases between. CDR1 and CDR2 (germline): MGHDK, SYGVNS. This CDR3 contains 14 residues. The CDR3 loop reads CASRPHTEADTQYF. DNA of the CDR3: TGTGCCAGCAGGCCCCACACGGAGGCAGATACGCAGTATTTT.

This clone was observed once. This sequence joins TRBV2 and TRBJ1-1; D remains ambiguous. Per germline, CDR1 SNHLY and CDR2 FYNNEI. This CDR3 spans 15 amino acids. Trimming took 7 bases from V and 0 from J, leaving 15 bases between them. The CDR3 DNA is TGTGCCAGCACATCGGACCGCTATTTGAACACTGAAGCTTTCTTT. Amino acids: CASTSDRYLNTEAFF. The full variable domain, in which reference TRBV2 and TRBJ1-1 provide the parts outside the CDR3, is EPEVTQTPSHQVTQMGQEVILRCVPISNHLYFYWYRQILGQKVEFLVSFYNNEISEKSEIFDDQFSVERPDGSNFTLKIRSTKLEDSAMYFCASTSDRYLNTEAFFGQGTRLTVV.

This clone has a single count. V gene TRBV14 combines with J gene TRBJ2-5; 13 bases align to TRBD2. V was pared by 4 bases and J by 5 bases, with 16 bases of the junction left unmatched. This CDR3 spans 19 amino acids. From germline, CDR1 is SGHDN and CDR2 FVKESK. The CDR3, as DNA: TGTGCCAGCAGCCCTCTCGAAGGGACTAGCGGGAATAGGGGTGAGACCCAGTACTTC. Translation: CASSPLEGTSGNRGETQYF.

This clone occurred many times. The J gene is TRBJ2-5, the V gene TRBV13, with TRBD1 matching 8 bases. The CDR3 length is 16 residues. The germline CDR1 and CDR2 sequences are PRHDT and FYEKMQ (reference sequence). Germline trimming cut 5 bases from V and 5 bases from J; bases unmatched to any gene: 13. CDR3 sequence: CASSPKPGGVRETQYF. The CDR3 DNA follows: TGTGCCAGCAGCCCAAAACCAGGGGGCGTGAGGGAGACCCAGTACTTC.

Concerning this clone itself: Other DNA sequences within the sample encode an identical CDR3. The chain couples TRBV4-1 to TRBJ1-5; no reliable D call. Germline assignment: CDR1 MGHRA and CDR2 YSYEKL. V gave up 0 bases and J gave up 3 bases, with 6 bases separating them. This CDR3 is 14 amino acids long. In nucleotides, the CDR3 is TGCGCCAGCAGCCAAGACCGGAACAATCAGCCCCAGCATTTT. Protein sequence: CASSQDRNNQPQHF.

This sequence joins TRBV7-2 and TRBJ2-1; TRBD2 matches at 9 bases. The V segment lost 5 bases and the J segment 9 bases; nucleotides outside the gene matches: 17. Germline V gene data show CDR1 as SGHTA and CDR2 as FQGNSA. This CDR3 is 17 amino acids long. The CDR3 coding sequence is TGTGCCAGCAGCCCCACCGGAGCGGGAGGTTTTAAGGGTGAGCAGTTCTTC. As protein: CASSPTGAGGFKGEQFF. Combining the CDR3 with reference TRBV7-2 and TRBJ2-1 gives the whole variable domain GAGVSQSPSNKVTEKGKDVELRCDPISGHTALYWYRQSLGQGLEFLIYFQGNSAPDKSGLPSDRFSAERTGGSVSTLTIQRTQQEDSAVYLCASSPTGAGGFKGEQFFGPGTRLTVL.

CDR3 amino acids: CASSFVVRTDTQYF. DNA of the CDR3: TGTGCCAGCAGCTTCGTCGTACGCACAGATACGCAGTATTTT. The chain uses TRBV7-2 and TRBJ2-3; the D is unclear. V lost 3 bases and J 1 base, leaving 8 bases between the germline ends. Per the germline V gene, CDR1 is SGHTA and CDR2 is FQGNSA. The CDR3 totals 14 residues.

Only a few counts were recorded for this clone. V is TRBV7-6 and J is TRBJ2-7, with D maybe TRBD2 (5 bases). The CDR3 runs to 13 residues. Trimming stripped 5 bases from V and 2 bases from J, with 10 bases between. CDR1 is SGHVS and CDR2 is FNYEAQ in the germline V gene. CDR3 coding DNA: TGTGCCAGCAGCCTGGGAGCTCCCTACGAGCAGTACTTC. Encoded protein: CASSLGAPYEQYF.

The J gene is TRBJ2-2, the V gene TRBV7-6; D is ambiguous. V was cut by 5 bases and J by 2 bases, with 15 bases left in between. Germline CDR1 reads SGHVS; CDR2 reads FNYEAQ. This CDR3 has 16 residues. The DNA for the CDR3 is TGTGCCAGCAGCCCACTTGGGGTCCAAAACACCGGGGAGCTGTTTTTT. Amino acid sequence: CASSPLGVQNTGELFF.

This clone was recorded at least ten times. The chain links TRBV27 to TRBJ2-1; 7 bases agree with TRBD2. CDR1 is MNHEY, CDR2 SMNVEV, per germline (reference sequence). The CDR3 loop spans 15 amino acids. The trim removed 2 bases at V and 2 bases at J, leaving 3 bases unmatched. CDR3 sequence reads: CASSLGRGAYNEQFF. The CDR3 DNA reads TGTGCCAGCAGTTTAGGGAGGGGCGCCTACAATGAGCAGTTCTTC.

This clone was recorded only once. The chain couples TRBV23-1 to TRBJ1-2; D is unclear. TRBV23-1 is sorted into the ORF group, with uncertain function. V lost 1 base, J lost 8 bases, and 17 bases lay in between. This CDR3 comprises 15 residues. CDR3 region: CASSQFRPALDGYTF. The CDR3 nucleotides read TGCGCCAGCAGTCAATTCAGGCCCGCGCTAGACGGCTACACCTTC.

This clone appeared a few times. The gene calls are TRBV29-1 and TRBJ2-1, with TRBD1 identical over 9 bases. The CDR3 has 12 amino acids. The germline V gene encodes CDR1 SQVTM and CDR2 ANQGSEA. Unmatched junction bases numbered 5, after V lost 8 bases and J lost 6 bases. The chain's CDR3 is CSTGGVPNEQFF. The CDR3 DNA follows: TGCAGCACAGGGGGCGTCCCCAATGAGCAGTTCTTC.

V gene TRBV7-2 combines with J gene TRBJ1-2; 7 nucleotides align to TRBD1. Per the germline V gene, CDR1 is SGHTA and CDR2 is FQGNSA. The CDR3 is 13 residues long. V shed 1 base and J 6 bases; nucleotides not matched to a gene: 2. The CDR3 spells CASSLGQGDGYTF. For the CDR3, the DNA is TGTGCCAGCAGCTTAGGGCAGGGGGATGGCTACACCTTC.

V usage is TRBV5-6 and J usage is TRBJ2-5; unclear D gene. This CDR3 comprises 13 residues. Germline lookup yields CDR1 SGHDT and CDR2 YYEEEE. Trimming pared 1 base from V and 5 bases from J, leaving 9 bases between. In nucleotides, the CDR3 is TGTGCCAGCAGCTTGAATAACGGGGAGACCCAGTACTTC. This gives the protein CASSLNNGETQYF.

J is TRBJ2-5 and V is TRBV2; 9 positions agree with TRBD2. J lost 5 bases, V lost 8 bases, and 12 bases had no gene match. CDR3 length: 15 amino acids. In germline, CDR1 is SNHLY, CDR2 FYNNEI. In DNA form, the CDR3 reads TGTGCCAGCCGCGCCTTGGCGGGGGGGGGCGAGACCCAGTACTTC. Encoded protein: CASRALAGGGETQYF. The entire variable domain, with the rest obtained from reference TRBV2 and TRBJ2-5, is as follows: EPEVTQTPSHQVTQMGQEVILRCVPISNHLYFYWYRQILGQKVEFLVSFYNNEISEKSEIFDDQFSVERPDGSNFTLKIRSTKLEDSAMYFCASRALAGGGETQYFGPGTRLLVL.

The chain combines TRBV19 with TRBJ1-3; 9 bases agree with TRBD1. The CDR3 is 16 residues long. The J segment lost 0 bases and the V segment lost 5 bases, leaving 5 bases of the junction unmatched. In germline, CDR1 is LNHDA, CDR2 SQIVND (reference sequence). The CDR3 nucleotides are TGTGCCAGTAGTGAGACAGGGGGAGACTCTGGAAACACCATATATTTT. This encodes CASSETGGDSGNTIYF.

This clone was seen more than once but under ten times. The V call is TRBV30, the J call TRBJ2-1; 14 bases are a match to TRBD2. Germline V lookup: CDR1 GTSNPN, CDR2 SVGIG (reference sequence). The CDR3 covers 16 residues. J gave up 10 bases and V 4 bases, and 12 bases lay outside the gene matches. The chain's CDR3 is CAWTTQGLAGAREQFF. CDR3 nucleotides: TGTGCCTGGACAACCCAGGGACTAGCGGGAGCTCGAGAGCAGTTCTTC.

This chain uses TRBV29-1 with TRBJ2-3; possibly TRBD2 for D (6 bases). The CDR3 loop spans 16 amino acids. The germline gives CDR1 SQVTM, CDR2 ANQGSEA. V was pared by 7 bases and J by 6 bases, with 26 bases between. The CDR3 DNA follows: TGCAGCGCACCGGCGGCGGGACTGCTTCGAACGGATACGCAGTATTTT. It codes for CSAPAAGLLRTDTQYF.

The J gene is TRBJ1-5, the V gene TRBV30, with 9 bases that match TRBD1. The CDR3 is made up of 13 amino acids. Germline assignment: CDR1 GTSNPN and CDR2 SVGIG (reference sequence). V was pared by 2 bases and J by 7 bases, with 3 bases of the junction left unmatched. For the CDR3, the DNA is TGTGCCTGGAGTCCGGACAGGGGCCAGCCCCAGCATTTT. Protein product: CAWSPDRGQPQHF.

The chain employs TRBV6-1 and TRBJ1-2; D unclear. V was shortened by 2 bases and J by 2 bases, with 12 bases between the two germline ends. The CDR3 runs to 15 residues. Germline CDR1 reads MNHNS; CDR2 reads SASEGT. The CDR3 nucleotides read TGTGCCAGCAGTGAAATGGCGGCGGTGAACTATGGCTACACCTTC. The encoded protein is CASSEMAAVNYGYTF.